This T cell receptor (beta chain) was captured in a study of shared T cell receptors in the human thymus. V lost 5 bases and J lost 3; bases outside the gene matches: 13. The CDR3 is 17 amino acids. CDR1 is SGHVS and CDR2 is FQNEAQ in the germline V gene. This table comes from immunoSEQ multiplex PCR, and its TCRdb copy is limited to in-frame clones, with some not included. The sample holds hundreds of thousands of clones; 88% are singletons and the top ten take 0.0085% to 0.012%. These records were also assigned to another study, of human thymus T cells. That work adds: Samples came from healthy Finnish infants during open corrective cardiac surgery. Thymic samples were excised during corrective heart operations.

The chain joins TRBV7-8 to TRBJ2-3, with 8 bases fitting TRBD2. What was sequenced was thymocytes. The receptor's source is a boy under two years old with a congenital heart defect. For the CDR3, the DNA is TGTGCCAGCAGCACACGGGGGCGGACTAGCCTAACAGATACGCAGTATTTT. Residues: CASSTRGRTSLTDTQYF. Drawing the rest from reference TRBV7-8 and TRBJ2-3, the complete variable domain is GAGVSQSPRYKVAKRGQDVALRCDPISGHVSLFWYQQALGQGPEFLTYFQNEAQLDKSGLPSDRFFAERPEGSVSTLKIQRTQQEDSAVYLCASSTRGRTSLTDTQYFGPGTRLTVL.